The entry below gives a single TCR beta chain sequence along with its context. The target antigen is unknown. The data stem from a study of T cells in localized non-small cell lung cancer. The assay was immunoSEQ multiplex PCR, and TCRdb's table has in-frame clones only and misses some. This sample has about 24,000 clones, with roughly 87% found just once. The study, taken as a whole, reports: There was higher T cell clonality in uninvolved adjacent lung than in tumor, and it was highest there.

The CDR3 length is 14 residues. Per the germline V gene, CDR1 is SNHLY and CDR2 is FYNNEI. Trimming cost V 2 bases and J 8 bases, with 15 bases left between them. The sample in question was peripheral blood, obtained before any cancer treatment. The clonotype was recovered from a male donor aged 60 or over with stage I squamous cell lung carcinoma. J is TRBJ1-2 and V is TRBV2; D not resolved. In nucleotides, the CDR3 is TGTGCCAGCAGTGAACGGGTCCTAAGGGAAGGCTACACCTTC. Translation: CASSERVLREGYTF.